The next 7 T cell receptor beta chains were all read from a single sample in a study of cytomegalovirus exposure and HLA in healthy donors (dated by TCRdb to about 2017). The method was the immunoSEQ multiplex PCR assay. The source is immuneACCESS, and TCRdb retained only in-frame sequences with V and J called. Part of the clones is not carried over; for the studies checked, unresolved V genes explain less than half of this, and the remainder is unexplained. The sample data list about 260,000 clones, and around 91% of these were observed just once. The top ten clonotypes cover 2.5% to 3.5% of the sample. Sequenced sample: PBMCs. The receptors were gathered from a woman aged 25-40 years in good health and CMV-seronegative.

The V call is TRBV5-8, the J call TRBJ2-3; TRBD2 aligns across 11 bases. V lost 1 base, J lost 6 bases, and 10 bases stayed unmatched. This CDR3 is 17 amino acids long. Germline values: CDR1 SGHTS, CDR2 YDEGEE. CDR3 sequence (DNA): TGTGCCAGCAGCTTGATAGGAGAGCCTAGCGGGAGGGATACGCAGTATTTT. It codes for CASSLIGEPSGRDTQYF.

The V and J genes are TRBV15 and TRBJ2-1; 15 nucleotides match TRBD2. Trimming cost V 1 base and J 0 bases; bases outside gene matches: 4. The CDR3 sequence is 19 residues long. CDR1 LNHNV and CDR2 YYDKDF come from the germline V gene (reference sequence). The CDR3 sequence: CATSRGRTSGRGSYNEQFF. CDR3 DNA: TGTGCCACCAGCAGAGGTAGGACTAGCGGGAGGGGCTCCTACAATGAGCAGTTCTTC.

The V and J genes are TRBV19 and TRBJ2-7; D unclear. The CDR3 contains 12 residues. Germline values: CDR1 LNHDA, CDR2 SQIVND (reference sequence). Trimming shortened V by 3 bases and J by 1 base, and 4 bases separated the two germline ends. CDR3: CASSMGSYEQYF. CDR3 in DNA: TGTGCCAGTAGTATGGGATCCTACGAGCAGTACTTC.

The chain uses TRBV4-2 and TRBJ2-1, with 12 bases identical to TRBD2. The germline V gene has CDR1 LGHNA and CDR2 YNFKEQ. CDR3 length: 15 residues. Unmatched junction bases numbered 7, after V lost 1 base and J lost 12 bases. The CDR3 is CASSQGTSGTPWQFF. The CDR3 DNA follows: TGTGCCAGCAGCCAAGGGACTAGCGGGACCCCGTGGCAGTTCTTC.

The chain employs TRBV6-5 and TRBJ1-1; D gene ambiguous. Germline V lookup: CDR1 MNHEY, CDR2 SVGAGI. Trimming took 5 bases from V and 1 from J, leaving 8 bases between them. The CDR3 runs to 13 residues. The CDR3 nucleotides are TGTGCCAGCAGTCAGAGTTGGAACACTGAAGCTTTCTTT. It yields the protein CASSQSWNTEAFF.

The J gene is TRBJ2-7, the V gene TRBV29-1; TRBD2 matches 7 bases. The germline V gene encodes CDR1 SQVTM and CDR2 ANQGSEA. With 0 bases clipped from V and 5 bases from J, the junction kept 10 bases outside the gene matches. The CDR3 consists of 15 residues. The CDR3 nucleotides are TGCAGCGTTGAAGATGTGGCGGGAGTAGTCGACGAGCAGTACTTC. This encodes CSVEDVAGVVDEQYF.

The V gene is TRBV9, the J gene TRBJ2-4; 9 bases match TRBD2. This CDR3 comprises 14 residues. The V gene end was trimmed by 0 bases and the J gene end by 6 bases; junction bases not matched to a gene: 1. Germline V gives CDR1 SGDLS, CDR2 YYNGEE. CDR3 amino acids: CASSVGAGGNIQYF. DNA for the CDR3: TGTGCCAGCAGCGTAGGAGCGGGAGGAAACATTCAGTACTTC.